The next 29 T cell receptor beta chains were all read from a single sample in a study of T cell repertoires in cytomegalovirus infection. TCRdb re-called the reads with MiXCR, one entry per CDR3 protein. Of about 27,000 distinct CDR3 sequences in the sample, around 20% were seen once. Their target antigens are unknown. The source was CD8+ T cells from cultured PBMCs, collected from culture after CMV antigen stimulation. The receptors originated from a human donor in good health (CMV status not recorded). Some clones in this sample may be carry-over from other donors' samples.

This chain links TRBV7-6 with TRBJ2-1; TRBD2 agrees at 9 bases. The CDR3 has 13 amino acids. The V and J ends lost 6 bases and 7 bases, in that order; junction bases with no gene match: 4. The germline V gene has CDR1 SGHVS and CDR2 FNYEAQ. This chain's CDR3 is CASRLSGGNEQFF. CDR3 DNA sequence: TGTGCCAGCAGGCTTAGCGGGGGTAATGAGCAGTTCTTC.

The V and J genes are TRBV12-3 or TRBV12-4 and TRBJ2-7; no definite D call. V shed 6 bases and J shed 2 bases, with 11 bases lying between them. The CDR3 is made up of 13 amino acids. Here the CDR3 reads CASSQGVTYEQYF. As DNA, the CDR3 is TGTGCCAGCAGCCAAGGAGTCACCTACGAGCAGTACTTC.

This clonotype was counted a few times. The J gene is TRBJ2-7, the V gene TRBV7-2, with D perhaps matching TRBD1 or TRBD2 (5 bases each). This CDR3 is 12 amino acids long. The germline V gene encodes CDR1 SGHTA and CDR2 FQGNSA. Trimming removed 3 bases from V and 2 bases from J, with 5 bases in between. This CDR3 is CASSLGAYEQYF. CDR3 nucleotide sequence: TGTGCCAGCAGCTTGGGGGCCTACGAGCAGTACTTC.

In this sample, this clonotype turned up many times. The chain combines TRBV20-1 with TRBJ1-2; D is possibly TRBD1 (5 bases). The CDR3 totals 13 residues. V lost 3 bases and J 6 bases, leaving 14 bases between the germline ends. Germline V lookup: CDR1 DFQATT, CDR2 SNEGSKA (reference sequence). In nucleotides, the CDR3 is TGCAGTGCTAGTGATCTCCAAGGGGATGGCTACACCTTC. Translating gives CSASDLQGDGYTF.

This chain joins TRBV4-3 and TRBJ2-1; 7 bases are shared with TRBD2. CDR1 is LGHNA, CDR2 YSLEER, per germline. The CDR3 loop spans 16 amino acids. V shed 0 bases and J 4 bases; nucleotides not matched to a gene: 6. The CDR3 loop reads CASSQEDGGGYNEQFF. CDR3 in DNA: TGCGCCAGCAGCCAAGAGGATGGGGGGGGTTACAATGAGCAGTTCTTC.

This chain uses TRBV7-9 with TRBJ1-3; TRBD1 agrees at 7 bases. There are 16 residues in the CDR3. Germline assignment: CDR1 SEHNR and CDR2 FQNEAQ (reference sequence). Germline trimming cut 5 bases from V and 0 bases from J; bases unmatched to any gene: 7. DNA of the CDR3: TGTGCCAGCAGCACAGACAGGGAAAACTCTGGAAACACCATATATTTT. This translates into CASSTDRENSGNTIYF.

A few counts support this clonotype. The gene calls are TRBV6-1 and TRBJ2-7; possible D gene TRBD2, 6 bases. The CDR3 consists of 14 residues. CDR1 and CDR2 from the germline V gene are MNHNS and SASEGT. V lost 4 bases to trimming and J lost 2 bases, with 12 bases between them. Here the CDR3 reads CASSGGDFTYEQYF. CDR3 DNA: TGTGCCAGCAGTGGAGGGGACTTCACCTACGAGCAGTACTTC.

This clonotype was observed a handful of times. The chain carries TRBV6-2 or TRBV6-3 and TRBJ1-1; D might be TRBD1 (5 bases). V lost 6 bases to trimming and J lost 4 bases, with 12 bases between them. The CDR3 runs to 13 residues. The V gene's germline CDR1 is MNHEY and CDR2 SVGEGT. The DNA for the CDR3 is TGTGCCAGCAGCCGAAGACAGCGCACTGAAGCTTTCTTT. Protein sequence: CASSRRQRTEAFF.

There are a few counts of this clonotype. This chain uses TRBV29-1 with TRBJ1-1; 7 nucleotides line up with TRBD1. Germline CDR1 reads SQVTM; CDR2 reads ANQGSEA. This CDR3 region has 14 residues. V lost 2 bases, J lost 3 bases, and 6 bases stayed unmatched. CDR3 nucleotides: TGCAGCGTTGAACAGTCACAGGGGTACACTGAAGCTTTCTTT. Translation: CSVEQSQGYTEAFF. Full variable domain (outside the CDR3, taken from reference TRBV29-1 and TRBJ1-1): SAVISQKPSRDICQRGTSLTIQCQVDSQVTMMFWYRQQPGQSLTLIATANQGSEATYESGFVIDKFPISRPNLTFSTLTVSNMSPEDSSIYLCSVEQSQGYTEAFFGQGTRLTVV.

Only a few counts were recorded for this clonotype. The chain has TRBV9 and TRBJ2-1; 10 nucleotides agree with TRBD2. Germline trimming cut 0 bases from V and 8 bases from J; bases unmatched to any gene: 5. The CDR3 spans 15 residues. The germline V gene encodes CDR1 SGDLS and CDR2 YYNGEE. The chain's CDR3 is CASSVVQRGGDEQFF. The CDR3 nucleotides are TGTGCCAGCAGCGTAGTTCAGCGGGGGGGAGATGAGCAGTTCTTC.

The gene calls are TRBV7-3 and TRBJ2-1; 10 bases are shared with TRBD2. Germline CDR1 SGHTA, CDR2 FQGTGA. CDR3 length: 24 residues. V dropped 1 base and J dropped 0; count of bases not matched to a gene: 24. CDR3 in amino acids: CASSLRVGAGGSGRAPSSYNEQFF. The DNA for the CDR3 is TGTGCCAGCAGCTTAAGGGTCGGGGCCGGAGGCAGCGGGAGGGCCCCCAGCTCCTACAATGAGCAGTTCTTC.

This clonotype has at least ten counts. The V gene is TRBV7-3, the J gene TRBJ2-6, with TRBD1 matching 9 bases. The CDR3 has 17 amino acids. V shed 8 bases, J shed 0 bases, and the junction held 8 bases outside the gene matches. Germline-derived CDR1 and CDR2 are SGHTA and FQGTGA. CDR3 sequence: CASAQGAPPSGANVLTF. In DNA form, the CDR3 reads TGTGCCAGCGCACAGGGGGCCCCACCCTCTGGGGCCAACGTCCTGACTTTC.

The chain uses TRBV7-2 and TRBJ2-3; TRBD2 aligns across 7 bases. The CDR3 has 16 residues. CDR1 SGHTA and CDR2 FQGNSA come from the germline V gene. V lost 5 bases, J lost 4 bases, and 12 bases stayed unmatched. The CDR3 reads CASSPWGGSLADTQYF. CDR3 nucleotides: TGTGCCAGCAGCCCTTGGGGGGGGTCCCTTGCAGATACGCAGTATTTT.

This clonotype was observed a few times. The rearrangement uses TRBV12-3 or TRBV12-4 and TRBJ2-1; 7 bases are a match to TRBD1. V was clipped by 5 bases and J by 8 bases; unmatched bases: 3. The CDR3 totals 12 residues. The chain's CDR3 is CASSVQGYEQFF. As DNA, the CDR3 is TGTGCCAGCAGTGTACAGGGGTATGAGCAGTTCTTC.

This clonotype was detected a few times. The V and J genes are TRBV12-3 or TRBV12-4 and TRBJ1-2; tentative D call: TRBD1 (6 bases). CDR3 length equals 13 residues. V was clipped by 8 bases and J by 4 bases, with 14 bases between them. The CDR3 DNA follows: TGTGCCAGCGCCCCGGGACAACTCTATGGCTACACCTTC. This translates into CASAPGQLYGYTF.

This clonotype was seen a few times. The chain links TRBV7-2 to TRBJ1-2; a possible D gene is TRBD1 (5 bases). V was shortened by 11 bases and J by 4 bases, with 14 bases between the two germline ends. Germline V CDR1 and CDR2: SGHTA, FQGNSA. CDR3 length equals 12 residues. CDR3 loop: CASSGGGYGYTF. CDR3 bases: TGTGCCTCATCCGGGGGAGGCTATGGCTACACCTTC.

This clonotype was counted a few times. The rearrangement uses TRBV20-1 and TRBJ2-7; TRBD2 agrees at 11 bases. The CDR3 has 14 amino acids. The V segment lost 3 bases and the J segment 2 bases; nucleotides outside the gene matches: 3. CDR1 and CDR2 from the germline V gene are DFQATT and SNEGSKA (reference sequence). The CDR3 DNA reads TGCAGTGCTAGGGGGACTAGCGGCACCTACGAGCAGTACTTC. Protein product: CSARGTSGTYEQYF.

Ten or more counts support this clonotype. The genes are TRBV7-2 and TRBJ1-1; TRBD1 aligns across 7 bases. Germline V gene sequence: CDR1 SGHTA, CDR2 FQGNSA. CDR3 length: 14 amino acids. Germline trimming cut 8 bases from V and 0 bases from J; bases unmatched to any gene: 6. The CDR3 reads CASRSTGVNTEAFF. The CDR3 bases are TGTGCCAGCCGGAGCACAGGGGTGAACACTGAAGCTTTCTTT.

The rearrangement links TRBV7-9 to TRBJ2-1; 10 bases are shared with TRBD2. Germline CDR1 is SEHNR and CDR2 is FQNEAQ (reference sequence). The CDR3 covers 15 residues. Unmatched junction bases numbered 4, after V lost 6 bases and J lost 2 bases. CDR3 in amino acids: CASRRTSGTYNEQFF. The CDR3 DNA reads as TGTGCCAGCAGGCGGACTAGCGGAACCTACAATGAGCAGTTCTTC. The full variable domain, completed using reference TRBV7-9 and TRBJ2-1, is DTGVSQNPRHKITKRGQNVTFRCDPISEHNRLYWYRQTLGQGPEFLTYFQNEAQLEKSRLLSDRFSAERPKGSFSTLEIQRTEQGDSAMYLCASRRTSGTYNEQFFGPGTRLTVL.

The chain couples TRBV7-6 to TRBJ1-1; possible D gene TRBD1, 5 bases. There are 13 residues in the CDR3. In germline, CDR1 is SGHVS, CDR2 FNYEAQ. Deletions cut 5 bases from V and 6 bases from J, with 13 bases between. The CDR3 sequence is CASSPGTGAEAFF. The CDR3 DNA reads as TGTGCCAGCAGCCCTGGGACGGGGGCTGAAGCTTTCTTT.

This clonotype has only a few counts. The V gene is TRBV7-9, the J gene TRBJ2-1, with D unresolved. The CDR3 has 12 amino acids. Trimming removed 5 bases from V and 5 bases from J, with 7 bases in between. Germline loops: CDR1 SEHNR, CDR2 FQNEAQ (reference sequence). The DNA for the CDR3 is TGTGCCAGCAGCGTATCGGACAATGAGCAGTTCTTC. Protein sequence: CASSVSDNEQFF.

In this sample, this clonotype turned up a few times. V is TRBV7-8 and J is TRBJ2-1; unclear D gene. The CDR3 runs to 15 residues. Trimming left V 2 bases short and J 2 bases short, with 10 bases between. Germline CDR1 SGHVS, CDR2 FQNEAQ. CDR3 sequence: CASSLSAVAYNEQFF. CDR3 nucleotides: TGTGCCAGCAGCTTAAGCGCAGTCGCCTACAATGAGCAGTTCTTC.

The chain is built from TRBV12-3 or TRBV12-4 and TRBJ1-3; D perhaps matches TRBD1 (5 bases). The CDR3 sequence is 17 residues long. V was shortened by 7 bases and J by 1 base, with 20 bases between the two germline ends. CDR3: CASTIFSEGPSGNTIYF. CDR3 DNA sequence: TGTGCCAGCACCATTTTCTCAGAGGGGCCTTCTGGAAACACCATATATTTT.

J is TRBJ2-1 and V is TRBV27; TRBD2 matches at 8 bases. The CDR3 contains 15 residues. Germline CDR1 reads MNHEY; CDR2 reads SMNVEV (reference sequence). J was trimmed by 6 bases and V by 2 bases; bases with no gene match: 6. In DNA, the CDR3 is TGTGCCAGCAGTTTAGGGACTAGACCTGTCAATGAGCAGTTCTTC. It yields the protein CASSLGTRPVNEQFF.

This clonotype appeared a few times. The CDR3 region is CASSQRGAPNTGELFF. The CDR3, as DNA: TGTGCCAGCAGCCAGCGGGGGGCCCCGAACACCGGGGAGCTGTTTTTT. The V and J genes are TRBV3-1 and TRBJ2-2, with 8 bases matching TRBD2. Germline CDR1 reads LGHDT; CDR2 reads YNNKEL (reference sequence). After removal of 3 bases from V and 0 bases from J, the junction contained 3 bases not matched to a gene. The CDR3 length is 16 residues.

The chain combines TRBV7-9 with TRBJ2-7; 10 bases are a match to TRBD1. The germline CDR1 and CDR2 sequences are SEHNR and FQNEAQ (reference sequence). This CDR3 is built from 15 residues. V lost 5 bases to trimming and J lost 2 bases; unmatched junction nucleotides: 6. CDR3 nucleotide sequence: TGTGCCAGCAGCACCCGGGACAGGGGAGCCTACGAGCAGTACTTC. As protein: CASSTRDRGAYEQYF.

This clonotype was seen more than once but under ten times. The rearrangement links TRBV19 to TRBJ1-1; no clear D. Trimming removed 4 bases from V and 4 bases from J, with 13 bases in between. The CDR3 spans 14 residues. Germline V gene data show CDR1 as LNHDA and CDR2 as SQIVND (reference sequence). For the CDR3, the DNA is TGTGCCAGTAGTAATGGACCGATGACCACTGAAGCTTTCTTT. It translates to CASSNGPMTTEAFF.

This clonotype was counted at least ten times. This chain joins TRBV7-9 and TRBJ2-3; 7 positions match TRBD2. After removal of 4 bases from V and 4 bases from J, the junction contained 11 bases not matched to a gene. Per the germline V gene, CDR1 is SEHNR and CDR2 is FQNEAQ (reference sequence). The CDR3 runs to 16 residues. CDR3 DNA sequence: TGTGCCAGCAGCTCCTCGGGGGGTCCCCAGGCAGATACGCAGTATTTT. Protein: CASSSSGGPQADTQYF.

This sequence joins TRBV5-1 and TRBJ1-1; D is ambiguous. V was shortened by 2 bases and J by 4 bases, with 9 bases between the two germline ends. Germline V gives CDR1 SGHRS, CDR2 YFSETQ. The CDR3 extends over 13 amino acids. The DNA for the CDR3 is TGCGCCAGCAGCTTCAGATATGGCACTGAAGCTTTCTTT. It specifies CASSFRYGTEAFF.